This T cell receptor (beta chain) was retrieved from a study of cytomegalovirus exposure and HLA in healthy donors. Use of 60 Vbeta and 13 Jbeta primers characterized the PCR. In the source study's methods: Tens of millions of unique TCR beta chains, some 11 million shared, were counted in a later analysis. The repertoire was sequenced with immunoSEQ multiplex PCR; TCRdb's copy has only in-frame clones and lacks some. Clone size and the V and J calls come from that table; the DNA yielded D and trimming. Of around 100,000 clones in the sample, around 73% were seen once. Looked up from germline, CDR1 is PRHDT and CDR2 is FYEKMQ (reference sequence). The V and J ends lost 6 bases and 1 base respectively, with 15 bases between them. This CDR3 contains 15 residues. A remark on this clone: Its antigen is unidentified.

Study results and limitations: Some V segments, including TRBV6-2 and TRBV6-3, were excluded as indistinguishable.

Material: PBMCs. The rearrangement joins TRBV13 to TRBJ1-1, with a tentative D call TRBD1 (6 bases). The TCR originated in a man aged 40-55 years in good health and CMV-seronegative. CDR3 coding DNA: TGTGCCAGCAGGGTCGTCGACAGGCCGAACACTGAAGCTTTCTTT. It is translated as CASRVVDRPNTEAFF.